The 10 T cell receptor beta chains reported below all come from one sample, sequenced in a study of cytomegalovirus exposure and HLA in healthy donors. Both 60 Vbeta primers and 13 Jbeta primers went into the PCR. TCRdb keeps only in-frame clones here, not all; method: immunoSEQ multiplex PCR. Counted here are 200,000 or so clones, 81% occurring once; the ten biggest clones make up 2.1%. Sequencing used PBMCs. The receptor set was obtained from a young woman in good health and CMV-seropositive.

This clone was detected only once. This sequence joins TRBV6-6 and TRBJ2-5; perhaps TRBD1 as D (6 bases). The end of the DNA aligns better with TRBJ2-7, so the J call may be wrong. The germline gives CDR1 MNHNY, CDR2 SVGAGI (reference sequence). CDR3 length: 14 residues. The CDR3 DNA reads as TGTGCCAGCAGCCCTGGACAGATCTCCTACGAGCAGTACTTC. Its protein product is CASSPGQISYEQYF.

J is TRBJ2-1 and V is TRBV6-1; the D gene is possibly TRBD1 (5 bases). V lost 4 bases, J lost 7 bases, and 14 bases lay in between. This CDR3 has 14 amino acids. CDR1 and CDR2 from the germline V gene are MNHNS and SASEGT. Here the CDR3 DNA reads TGTGCCAGCAGTGGTTTAAGGGGATCGAATGAGCAGTTCTTC. Encoded protein: CASSGLRGSNEQFF.

The chain couples TRBV1 to TRBJ1-6; TRBD1, the table's D call, was not compared with the DNA. TRBV1 is listed as a pseudogene. The CDR3 spans 16 residues. The CDR3 loop reads CTSSQKGASVGAPLHF. The CDR3 DNA reads as TGCACCAGCAGCCAAAAGGGGGCTTCAGTTGGCGCACCCCTCCACTTT.

This chain connects TRBV7-2 to TRBJ1-5, with 7 nucleotides matching TRBD1. The CDR3 runs 14 residues. From germline, CDR1 is SGHTA and CDR2 FQGNSA. Losses at the gene ends were 0 bases for V and 10 bases for J; bases not matched to a gene: 6. The chain's CDR3 is CASSLAGGSNPQHF. CDR3 in DNA: TGTGCCAGCAGCTTAGCAGGGGGCTCCAACCCCCAGCATTTT.

This clone was detected a few times. The rearrangement uses TRBV7-3 and TRBJ2-2; D remains unclear. Germline CDR1 reads SGHTA; CDR2 reads FQGTGA. This CDR3 comprises 17 residues. V was cut by 0 bases and J by 0 bases, with 11 bases left in between. The CDR3 here is CASSLTSPISNTGELFF. CDR3 coding DNA: TGTGCCAGCAGCTTAACTAGCCCCATCTCGAACACCGGGGAGCTGTTTTTT.

This clone appeared a few times. The V and J genes are TRBV30 and TRBJ1-1; D call uncertain. The CDR3 spans 12 residues. The V gene's germline CDR1 is GTSNPN and CDR2 SVGIG (reference sequence). The V and J ends lost 2 bases and 5 bases respectively, with 9 bases between them. This CDR3 reads CAWSPLGTEAFF. The DNA of the CDR3 is TGTGCCTGGAGTCCCCTCGGGACTGAAGCTTTCTTT.

The genes are TRBV9 and TRBJ1-6; D is unclear. CDR1 is SGDLS and CDR2 is YYNGEE in the germline V gene. V was shortened by 4 bases and J by 4 bases, with 12 bases between the two germline ends. CDR3 length equals 15 residues. CDR3 loop: CASSPAAGYNSPLHF. CDR3 nucleotides: TGTGCCAGCAGCCCCGCCGCGGGGTATAATTCACCCCTCCACTTT. Supplemented by reference TRBV9 and TRBJ1-6, the full variable domain reads DSGVTQTPKHLITATGQRVTLRCSPRSGDLSVYWYQQSLDQGLQFLIQYYNGEERAKGNILERFSAQQFPDLHSELNLSSLELGDSALYFCASSPAAGYNSPLHFGNGTRLTVT.

The count of this clone is one. The genes are TRBV19 and TRBJ1-1, with D perhaps matching TRBD1 (6 bases). V was cut by 6 bases and J by 2 bases, with 13 bases left in between. The CDR3 has 14 residues. Looked up from germline, CDR1 is LNHDA and CDR2 is SQIVND (reference sequence). CDR3 region: CASSHRASNTEAFF. The DNA of the CDR3 is TGTGCCAGTAGCCACAGGGCCTCAAACACTGAAGCTTTCTTT. Using reference TRBV19 and TRBJ1-1 for the parts outside the CDR3, the full variable domain is DGGITQSPKYLFRKEGQNVTLSCEQNLNHDAMYWYRQDPGQGLRLIYYSQIVNDFQKGDIAEGYSVSREKKESFPLTVTSAQKNPTAFYLCASSHRASNTEAFFGQGTRLTVV.

The chain's CDR3 is CASSITSEQETQYF. DNA for the CDR3: TGTGCCAGCAGCATCACTAGCGAGCAAGAGACCCAGTACTTC. This chain links TRBV5-4 with TRBJ2-5; 7 bases are a match to TRBD2. The CDR3 has 14 amino acids. Per the germline V gene, CDR1 is SGHNT and CDR2 is YYREEE (reference sequence). With V trimmed by 4 bases and J by 2 bases, 5 bases remained unmatched.

This sequence joins TRBV6-1 and TRBJ1-6, with TRBD1 matching 7 bases. In germline, CDR1 is MNHNS, CDR2 SASEGT. The CDR3 contains 14 residues. Trimming at V came to 5 bases and at J to 7 bases, leaving 5 bases not matched to a gene. In DNA, the CDR3 is TGTGCCAGCAGTACAGGGGTTGAGAATTCACCCCTCCACTTT. Protein: CASSTGVENSPLHF.